This TCR beta chain is from a study of blood T cell repertoires in COVID-19. For the study at large: From the United States, Italy and Spain came samples of acute and convalescent COVID-19.

Some clones are missing from TCRdb's copy, which holds only in-frame ones; the method was immunoSEQ multiplex PCR. The sample holds 250,000 to 300,000 clones, roughly 80% seen once. The CDR3 runs 16 residues. CDR1 SGHRS and CDR2 YFSETQ come from the germline V gene. V was shortened by 0 bases and J by 1 base, with 11 bases between the two germline ends. This TCR was sampled from a man between 40 and 49 years old who had been exposed to COVID-19. Source material: PBMCs or T cells enriched from blood (not recorded which). V and J are TRBV5-1 and TRBJ2-1, with D unclear. CDR3 coding DNA: TGCGCCAGCAGCTTGGATAGTATACGGTCCTACAATGAGCAGTTCTTC. It codes for CASSLDSIRSYNEQFF.